The present TCR beta chain was sequenced within a study of identifying expanded T cells in peripheral blood. Overall study results and limits: Across healthy donors, higher total template counts meant significantly greater roughly two-week count variance.

Measured with immunoSEQ multiplex PCR; TCRdb has only the in-frame clones, and not every one. The repertoire holds about 63,000 clones, with about four fifths as singletons. For this clone: Its antigen remains unidentified.

V lost 4 bases to trimming and J lost 4 bases, with 10 bases between them. The CDR3 runs 13 residues. Germline CDR1 reads MGHDK; CDR2 reads SYGVNS. The receptor was isolated from a person aged 18 to 70 in good health. The sequenced material came from blood. The rearrangement joins TRBV25-1 to TRBJ1-2, with D uncertain. The CDR3 DNA is TGTGCCAGCAGTGTAGTGAGTTTCTATGGCTACACCTTC. Amino acids: CASSVVSFYGYTF.